This paragraph covers one TCR beta chain sequence. Antigen unknown. This table comes from immunoSEQ multiplex PCR, and its TCRdb copy is limited to in-frame clones, with some not included. The top ten hold roughly 0.37% of the sample, which has about 50,000 clones, roughly 87% seen once. The sample is drawn from a study of siplizumab effects on memory and regulatory T cells. Notes on the study in general: Suppression by proliferating Tregs derived from siplizumab cultures was not verified.

Sequencing input: naive CD8+ T cells sorted from blood. The sequence came from a human donor in good health.

CDR3 in DNA: TGTGCCAGCAGTTTAGGGCAGACCTACGAGCAGTACTTC. Its translation is CASSLGQTYEQYF. This chain uses TRBV27 with TRBJ2-7; D unclear. The V gene's germline CDR1 is MNHEY and CDR2 SMNVEV (reference sequence). The V and J ends lost 2 bases and 2 bases respectively, with 7 bases between them. This CDR3 is built from 13 residues.